What follows is one T cell receptor beta chain and its context. Its antigen is not known. Terminally differentiated effector memory CD45RA+ cells were left out of the naive CD8 fraction, which was CD45RO-negative and positively selected for CCR7. The data are from a study of shared clonotypes between healthy human individuals. The study, taken as a whole, reports: The researchers took only blood, and tissue repertoires probably look different. Large depth notwithstanding, sorted-subset sequencing proved incomplete by rarefaction.

Clones were read by immunoSEQ multiplex PCR, and TCRdb kept only the in-frame ones, dropping some. The sample shows about 650,000 clones, less than 97% of them seen only once. Germline CDR1 MNHEY, CDR2 SMNVEV (reference sequence). The germline V and J ends were trimmed by 2 bases and 0 bases, with 11 bases remaining between them. The CDR3 is 16 amino acids. This chain connects TRBV27 to TRBJ2-1; D is undetermined. The sequenced material came from naive CD8+ T cells sorted from blood. The receptor comes from a woman aged 25 to 39 in good health. This CDR3 reads CASSLDLASSYNEQFF. CDR3 nucleotide sequence: TGTGCCAGCAGTTTAGATCTTGCTAGCTCCTACAATGAGCAGTTCTTC.